Shown below are 18 T cell receptor beta chains from a single sample sequenced in a study of T cell clonotyping in hematopoietic cell transplantation. The protocol was immunoSEQ multiplex PCR, while the TCRdb copy is restricted to in-frame clones and leaves out a portion. The data show tens of thousands of clones, just over 85% seen once. The time point: recipient sample about 28 days before transplant, after cytoreduction. The specimen was peripheral blood mononuclear cells, collected before stem cell transplant. These receptors all come from a man in his 60s with biphenotypic leukemia. Some clones in this sample may be carry-over from other donors' samples.

This chain joins TRBV11-2 and TRBJ2-2; D call uncertain. The CDR3 spans 17 residues. The germline V and J ends were trimmed by 4 bases and 0 bases, with 15 bases remaining between them. Germline V gives CDR1 SGHAT, CDR2 FQNNGV. The DNA for the CDR3 is TGTGCCAGCAGCTCGATCCGAGTGGTTACGAACACCGGGGAGCTGTTTTTT. Encoded protein: CASSSIRVVTNTGELFF.

This clone was counted only a few times. The chain links TRBV27 to TRBJ2-7; 8 positions match TRBD2. The CDR3 spans 14 residues. Germline assignment: CDR1 MNHEY and CDR2 SMNVEV (reference sequence). With 4 bases clipped from V and 2 bases from J, the junction kept 4 bases outside the gene matches. The CDR3 nucleotides read TGTGCCAGCAGTTGGAGCGGGAGTGCCTACGAGCAGTACTTC. Protein product: CASSWSGSAYEQYF.

The chain employs TRBV6-5 and TRBJ1-5, with D unclear. V was pared by 5 bases and J by 4 bases, with 15 bases between. The CDR3 loop spans 15 amino acids. Germline-derived CDR1 and CDR2 are MNHEY and SVGAGI. CDR3 in DNA: TGTGCCAGCAGTCCCCACAGATCGGGGAATCAGCCCCAGCATTTT. Its translation is CASSPHRSGNQPQHF.

The rearrangement links TRBV5-4 to TRBJ1-1; 10 positions match TRBD1. Germline values: CDR1 SGHNT, CDR2 YYREEE (reference sequence). Trimming at V came to 4 bases and at J to 4 bases, leaving 4 bases not matched to a gene. This CDR3 has 14 amino acids. The CDR3 sequence is CASSKGQGSTEAFF. DNA for the CDR3: TGTGCCAGCAGCAAGGGACAGGGGAGCACTGAAGCTTTCTTT.

The chain couples TRBV6-5 to TRBJ2-1; the D gene could be TRBD1 or TRBD2 (5 bases each). The CDR3 contains 15 residues. V was clipped by 2 bases and J by 6 bases, with 14 bases between them. The V gene's germline CDR1 is MNHEY and CDR2 SVGAGI. This CDR3 reads CASSYMGPILNEQFF. The CDR3 DNA reads as TGTGCCAGCAGTTACATGGGACCAATACTCAATGAGCAGTTCTTC.

The chain combines TRBV18 with TRBJ1-1; 8 bases fit TRBD1. Germline loops: CDR1 KGHSH, CDR2 LQKENI. V lost 4 bases and J lost 1; bases outside the gene matches: 8. CDR3 length: 16 residues. CDR3 sequence reads: CASSRTQDRENTEAFF. CDR3 DNA sequence: TGTGCCAGCTCACGGACCCAGGACAGGGAGAACACTGAAGCTTTCTTT.

This CDR3 is CASSRSGLAGDNEQFF. CDR3 nucleotide sequence: TGTGCCAGCAGCAGAAGCGGTCTAGCGGGAGACAATGAGCAGTTCTTC. V is TRBV11-3 and J is TRBJ2-1; 10 bases are a match to TRBD2. The V gene end was trimmed by 5 bases and the J gene end by 5 bases; junction bases not matched to a gene: 9. The CDR3 is made up of 16 amino acids. Looked up from germline, CDR1 is SGHNT and CDR2 is YENEEA.

The chain carries TRBV2 and TRBJ1-1, with D possibly matching TRBD1 (6 bases). The CDR3 spans 13 residues. From germline, CDR1 is SNHLY and CDR2 FYNNEI. V dropped 6 bases and J dropped 9 bases, with 17 bases sitting between them. The CDR3, as DNA: TGTGCCAGCAGGGCCAACAGGGAGGGTAAAGCTTTCTTT. It encodes CASRANREGKAFF.

The gene calls are TRBV27 and TRBJ1-1; no reliable D call. The ends were cut back, 5 bases at V and 5 bases at J, with 15 bases in the middle. The CDR3 totals 14 residues. Germline CDR1 MNHEY, CDR2 SMNVEV (reference sequence). CDR3 residues: CASSPLDRETEAFF. The CDR3 region has the DNA TGTGCCAGCAGTCCTCTAGATCGGGAGACTGAAGCTTTCTTT.

The CDR3 spells CASSSLTGLAGVNTQYF. CDR3 sequence (DNA): TGTGCCAGCAGCTCACTCACGGGACTAGCGGGAGTAAATACGCAGTATTTT. The chain uses TRBV7-9 and TRBJ2-3; 14 nucleotides align to TRBD2. V gave up 4 bases and J gave up 7 bases; unmatched junction bases: 10. Germline loops: CDR1 SEHNR, CDR2 FQNEAQ (reference sequence). The CDR3 is made up of 17 amino acids.

CDR3 residues: CASSLLRTSLYEQYF. Here the CDR3 DNA reads TGTGCCAGCAGCTTGTTACGGACTAGCCTCTACGAGCAGTACTTC. The chain uses TRBV7-2 and TRBJ2-7; 8 bases are shared with TRBD2. The CDR3 spans 15 residues. J was trimmed by 3 bases and V by 3 bases; bases with no gene match: 7. Germline CDR1 reads SGHTA; CDR2 reads FQGNSA.

The V call is TRBV27, the J call TRBJ1-2; 7 bases are shared with TRBD1. This CDR3 has 13 residues. Germline V gene data show CDR1 as MNHEY and CDR2 as SMNVEV (reference sequence). Germline trimming cut 5 bases from V and 3 bases from J; bases unmatched to any gene: 3. In DNA form, the CDR3 reads TGTGCCAGCAGTCCCGACAGGGACTATGGCTACACCTTC. Its translation is CASSPDRDYGYTF.

The chain couples TRBV7-2 to TRBJ2-7, with TRBD2 matching over 14 bases. The CDR3 consists of 18 residues. The germline CDR1 and CDR2 sequences are SGHTA and FQGNSA. V trimming: 1 base; J trimming: 3 bases; junction bases outside the gene matches: 8. DNA for the CDR3: TGTGCCAGCAGCTTAGATCGGGGGACTAGCGGGAGCGGCTACGAGCAGTACTTC. Encoded protein: CASSLDRGTSGSGYEQYF.

V gene TRBV30 combines with J gene TRBJ2-3; 7 bases are shared with TRBD2. Germline loops: CDR1 GTSNPN, CDR2 SVGIG (reference sequence). The CDR3 contains 16 residues. The V segment lost 0 bases and the J segment 0 bases; nucleotides outside the gene matches: 6. The CDR3 sequence: CAWSVWAGASTDTQYF. The CDR3 coding sequence is TGTGCCTGGAGTGTATGGGCGGGAGCAAGCACAGATACGCAGTATTTT.

CDR3 protein: CASSSLLALGETQYF. For the CDR3, the DNA is TGTGCCAGCAGCTCCCTACTAGCGTTGGGAGAGACCCAGTACTTC. The chain couples TRBV5-6 to TRBJ2-5; 7 bases agree with TRBD2. The CDR3 runs to 15 residues. Per germline, CDR1 SGHDT and CDR2 YYEEEE. J lost 4 bases, V lost 3 bases, and 9 bases had no gene match.

This clone was observed once. V is TRBV28 and J is TRBJ1-1, with D unresolved. Germline assignment: CDR1 MDHEN and CDR2 SYDVKM. Trimming removed 6 bases at V and 5 bases at J, with 19 bases between. This CDR3 comprises 15 residues. This CDR3 is CASSESRTEVTEAFF. CDR3 sequence (DNA): TGTGCCAGCAGCGAATCCAGGACGGAGGTTACTGAAGCTTTCTTT.

This chain joins TRBV11-1 and TRBJ2-7; 7 bases are shared with TRBD1. Germline V CDR1 and CDR2: SGHAT, FQDESV (reference sequence). Trimming at V came to 3 bases and at J to 6 bases, leaving 2 bases not matched to a gene. The CDR3 covers 12 residues. The DNA of the CDR3 is TGTGCCAGCAGCTTTACAGGGGTCGAGCAGTACTTC. As protein: CASSFTGVEQYF.

This chain links TRBV29-1 with TRBJ2-5; D possibly corresponds to TRBD2 (5 bases). Germline V gene lookup returns CDR1 SQVTM and CDR2 ANQGSEA. The V gene lost 3 bases and the J gene lost 0 bases, with 11 bases spanning the gap. The CDR3 is 14 residues long. The CDR3 loop reads CSVDPADHQETQYF. The CDR3 coding sequence is TGCAGCGTTGACCCAGCGGACCACCAAGAGACCCAGTACTTC. Full variable domain (rest looked up from reference TRBV29-1 and TRBJ2-5): SAVISQKPSRDICQRGTSLTIQCQVDSQVTMMFWYRQQPGQSLTLIATANQGSEATYESGFVIDKFPISRPNLTFSTLTVSNMSPEDSSIYLCSVDPADHQETQYFGPGTRLLVL.